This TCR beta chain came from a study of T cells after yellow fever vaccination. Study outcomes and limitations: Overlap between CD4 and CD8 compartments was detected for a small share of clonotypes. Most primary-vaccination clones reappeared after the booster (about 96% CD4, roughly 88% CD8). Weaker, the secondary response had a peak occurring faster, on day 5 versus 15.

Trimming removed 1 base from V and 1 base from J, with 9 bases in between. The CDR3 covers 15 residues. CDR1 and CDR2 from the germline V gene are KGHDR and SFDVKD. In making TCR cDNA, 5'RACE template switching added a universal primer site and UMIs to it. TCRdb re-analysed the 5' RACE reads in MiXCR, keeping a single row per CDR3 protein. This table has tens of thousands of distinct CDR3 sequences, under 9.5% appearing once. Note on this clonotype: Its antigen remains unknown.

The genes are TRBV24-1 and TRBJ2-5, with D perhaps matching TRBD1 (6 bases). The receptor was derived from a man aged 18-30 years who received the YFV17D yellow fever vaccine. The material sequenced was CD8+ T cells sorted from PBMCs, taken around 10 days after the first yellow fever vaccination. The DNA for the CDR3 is TGTGCCACCAGTGATTTCGGACAGCCCCAAGAGACCCAGTACTTC. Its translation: CATSDFGQPQETQYF.